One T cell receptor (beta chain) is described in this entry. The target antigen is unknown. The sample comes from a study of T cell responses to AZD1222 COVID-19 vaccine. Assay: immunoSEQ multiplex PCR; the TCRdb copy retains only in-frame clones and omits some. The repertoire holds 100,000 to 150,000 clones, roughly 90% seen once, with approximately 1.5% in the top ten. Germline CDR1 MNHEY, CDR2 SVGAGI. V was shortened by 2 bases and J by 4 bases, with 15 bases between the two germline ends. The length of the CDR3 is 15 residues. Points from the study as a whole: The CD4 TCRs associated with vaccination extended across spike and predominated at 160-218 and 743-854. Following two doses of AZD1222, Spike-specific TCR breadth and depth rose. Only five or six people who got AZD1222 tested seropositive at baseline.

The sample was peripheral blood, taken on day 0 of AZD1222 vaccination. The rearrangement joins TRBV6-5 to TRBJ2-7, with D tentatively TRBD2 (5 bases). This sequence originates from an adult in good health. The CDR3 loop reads CASSYPQARRYEQYF. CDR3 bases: TGTGCCAGCAGTTACCCGCAGGCGCGGAGGTACGAGCAGTACTTC.